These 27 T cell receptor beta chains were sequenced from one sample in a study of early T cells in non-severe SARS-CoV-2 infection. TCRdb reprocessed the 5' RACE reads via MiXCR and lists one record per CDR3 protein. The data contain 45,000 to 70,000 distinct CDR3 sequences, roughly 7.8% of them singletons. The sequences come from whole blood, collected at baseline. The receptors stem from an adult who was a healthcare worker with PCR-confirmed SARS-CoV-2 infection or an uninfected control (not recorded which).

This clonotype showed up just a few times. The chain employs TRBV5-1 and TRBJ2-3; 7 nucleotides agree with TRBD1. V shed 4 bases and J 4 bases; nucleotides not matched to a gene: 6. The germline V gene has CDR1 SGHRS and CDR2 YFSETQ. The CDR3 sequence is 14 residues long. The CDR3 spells CASSLDRVPDTQYF. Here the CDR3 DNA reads TGCGCCAGCAGCCTTGACAGGGTACCAGATACGCAGTATTTT.

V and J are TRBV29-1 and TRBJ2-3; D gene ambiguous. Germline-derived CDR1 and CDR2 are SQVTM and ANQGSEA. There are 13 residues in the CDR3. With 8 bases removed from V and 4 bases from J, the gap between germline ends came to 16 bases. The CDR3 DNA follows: TGCAGCTTCCACGCCCCGTTGGCAGATACGCAGTATTTT. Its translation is CSFHAPLADTQYF.

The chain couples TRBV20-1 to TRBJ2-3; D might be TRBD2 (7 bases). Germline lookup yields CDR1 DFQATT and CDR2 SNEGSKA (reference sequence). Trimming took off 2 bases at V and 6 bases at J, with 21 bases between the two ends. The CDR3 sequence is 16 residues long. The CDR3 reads CSARHGGGMPRDTQYF. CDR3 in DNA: TGCAGTGCTAGACATGGGGGGGGCATGCCCAGGGATACGCAGTATTTT.

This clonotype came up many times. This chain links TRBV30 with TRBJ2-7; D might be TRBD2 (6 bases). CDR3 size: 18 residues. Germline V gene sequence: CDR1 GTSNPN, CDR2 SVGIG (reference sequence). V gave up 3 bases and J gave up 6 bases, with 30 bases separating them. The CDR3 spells CAWRLKGRSGGATAEQYF. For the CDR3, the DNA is TGTGCCTGGAGGTTGAAGGGGCGCAGCGGCGGGGCGACCGCCGAGCAGTACTTC. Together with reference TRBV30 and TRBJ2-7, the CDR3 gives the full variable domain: SQTIHQWPATLVQPVGSPLSLECTVEGTSNPNLYWYRQAAGRGLQLLFYSVGIGQISSEVPQNLSASRPQDRQFILSSKKLLLSDSGFYLCAWRLKGRSGGATAEQYFGPGTRLTVT.

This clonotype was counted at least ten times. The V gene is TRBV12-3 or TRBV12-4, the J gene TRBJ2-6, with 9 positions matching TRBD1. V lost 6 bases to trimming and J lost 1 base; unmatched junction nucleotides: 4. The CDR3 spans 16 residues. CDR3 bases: TGTGCCAGCAGATCGGACAGGGGATCTGGGGCCAACGTCCTGACTTTC. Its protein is CASRSDRGSGANVLTF.

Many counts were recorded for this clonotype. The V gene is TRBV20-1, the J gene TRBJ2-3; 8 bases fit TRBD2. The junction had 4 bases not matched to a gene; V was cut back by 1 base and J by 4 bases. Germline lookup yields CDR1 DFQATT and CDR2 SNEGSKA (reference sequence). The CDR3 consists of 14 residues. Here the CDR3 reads CSARVPGGSDTQYF. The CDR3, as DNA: TGCAGTGCTAGAGTACCGGGGGGGTCAGATACGCAGTATTTT.

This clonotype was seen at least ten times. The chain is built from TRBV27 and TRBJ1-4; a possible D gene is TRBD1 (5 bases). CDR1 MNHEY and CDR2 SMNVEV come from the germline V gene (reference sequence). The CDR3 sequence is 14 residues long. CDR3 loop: CAAGTEATNEKLFF. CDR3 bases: TGTGCAGCGGGGACGGAAGCAACTAATGAAAAACTGTTTTTT.

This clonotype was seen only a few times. This CDR3 reads CSAEQETQYF. The CDR3 DNA reads as TGCAGCGCCGAACAAGAGACCCAGTACTTC. The V call is TRBV29-1, the J call TRBJ2-5, with D unclear. The CDR3 length is 10 residues. V lost 7 bases and J 2 bases, leaving 5 bases between the germline ends. Germline V gene data show CDR1 as SQVTM and CDR2 as ANQGSEA.

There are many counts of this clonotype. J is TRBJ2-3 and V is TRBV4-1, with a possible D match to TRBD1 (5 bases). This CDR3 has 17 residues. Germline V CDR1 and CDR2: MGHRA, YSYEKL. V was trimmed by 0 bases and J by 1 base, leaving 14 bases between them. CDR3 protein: CASSQDSRGSGTDTQYF. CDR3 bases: TGCGCCAGCAGCCAAGATTCTAGGGGATCAGGCACAGATACGCAGTATTTT.

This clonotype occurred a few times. The CDR3 DNA reads TGCAGCGTCCACCGGCCGCCGGATGGCTACACCTTC. Protein product: CSVHRPPDGYTF. The J gene is TRBJ1-2, the V gene TRBV29-1; D not resolved. Germline CDR1 reads SQVTM; CDR2 reads ANQGSEA. The CDR3 runs to 12 residues. The V gene lost 6 bases and the J gene lost 6 bases, with 14 bases spanning the gap.

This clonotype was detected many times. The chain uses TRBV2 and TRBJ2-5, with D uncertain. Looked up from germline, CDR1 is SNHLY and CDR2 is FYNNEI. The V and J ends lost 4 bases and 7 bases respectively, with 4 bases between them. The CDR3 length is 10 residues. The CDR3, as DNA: TGTGCCAGCAGTGGTGGGACCCAGTACTTC. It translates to CASSGGTQYF.

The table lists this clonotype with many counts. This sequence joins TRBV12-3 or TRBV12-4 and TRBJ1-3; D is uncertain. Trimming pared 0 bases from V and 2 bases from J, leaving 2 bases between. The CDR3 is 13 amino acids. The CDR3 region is CASSLAAGNTIYF. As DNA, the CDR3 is TGTGCCAGCAGTTTAGCGGCTGGAAACACCATATATTTT.

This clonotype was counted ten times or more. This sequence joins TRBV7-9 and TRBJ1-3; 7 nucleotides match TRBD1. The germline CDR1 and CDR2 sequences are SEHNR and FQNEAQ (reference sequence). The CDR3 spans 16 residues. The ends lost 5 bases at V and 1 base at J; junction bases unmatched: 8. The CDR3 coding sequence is TGTGCCAGCAGCGCCGACAGGGAGGCATCTGGAAACACCATATATTTT. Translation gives CASSADREASGNTIYF.

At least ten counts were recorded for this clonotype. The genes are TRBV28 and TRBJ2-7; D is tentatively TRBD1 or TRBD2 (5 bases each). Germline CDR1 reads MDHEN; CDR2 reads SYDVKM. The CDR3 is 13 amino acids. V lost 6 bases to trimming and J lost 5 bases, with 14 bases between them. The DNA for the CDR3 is TGTGCCAGCAGGTCCGGGACCTACGACGAGCAGTACTTC. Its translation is CASRSGTYDEQYF.

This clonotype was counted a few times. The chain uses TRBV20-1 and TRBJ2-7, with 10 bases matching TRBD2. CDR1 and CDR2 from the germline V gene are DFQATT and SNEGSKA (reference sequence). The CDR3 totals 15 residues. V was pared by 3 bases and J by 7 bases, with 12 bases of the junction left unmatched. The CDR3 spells CSARGYASGREEQYF. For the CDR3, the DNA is TGCAGTGCTAGGGGATATGCCAGCGGGAGGGAAGAGCAGTACTTC.

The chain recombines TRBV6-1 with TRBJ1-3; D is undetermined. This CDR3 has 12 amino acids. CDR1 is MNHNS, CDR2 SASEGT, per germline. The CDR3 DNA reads TGTGCGTCCCGTGAGTGGGAAAACACCATATATTTT. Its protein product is CASREWENTIYF.

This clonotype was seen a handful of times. The CDR3 coding sequence is TGTGCCAGCAGCTTACCCCACGGGACTATGGTAGCGTATTTAGATACGCAGTATTTT. Its translation is CASSLPHGTMVAYLDTQYF. The chain is built from TRBV7-3 and TRBJ2-3; 7 nucleotides line up with TRBD2. V trimming: 2 bases; J trimming: 5 bases; junction bases outside the gene matches: 19. CDR3 length: 19 residues. Germline CDR1 reads SGHTA; CDR2 reads FQGTGA.

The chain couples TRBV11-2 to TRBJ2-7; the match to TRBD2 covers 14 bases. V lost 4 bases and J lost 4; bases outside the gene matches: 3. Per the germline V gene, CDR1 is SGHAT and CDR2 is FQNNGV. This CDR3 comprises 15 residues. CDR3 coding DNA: TGTGCCAGCAGCTCTGGACTAGCGGGAGGATACGAGCAGTACTTC. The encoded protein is CASSSGLAGGYEQYF. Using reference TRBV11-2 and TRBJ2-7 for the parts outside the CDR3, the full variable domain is EAGVAQSPRYKIIEKRQSVAFWCNPISGHATLYWYQQILGQGPKLLIQFQNNGVVDDSQLPKDRFSAERLKGVDSTLKIQPAKLEDSAVYLCASSSGLAGGYEQYFGPGTRLTVT.

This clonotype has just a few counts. The CDR3 loop is CASSYSNRVLYSNQPQHF. CDR3 nucleotides: TGTGCCAGCAGTTACTCGAACAGAGTCCTGTATAGCAATCAGCCCCAGCATTTT. The V and J genes are TRBV6-6 and TRBJ1-5, with D unclear. Germline V CDR1 and CDR2: MNHNY, SVGAGI (reference sequence). There are 18 residues in the CDR3. V lost 0 bases to trimming and J lost 0 bases, with 15 bases between them.

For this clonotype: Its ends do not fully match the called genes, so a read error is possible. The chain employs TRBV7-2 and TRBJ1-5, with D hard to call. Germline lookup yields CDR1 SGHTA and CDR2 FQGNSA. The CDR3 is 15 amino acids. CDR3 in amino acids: CASGLAGRPFPPQHF. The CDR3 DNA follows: TGTGCCAGCGGCTTAGCTGGCCGCCCCTTCCCGCCCCAGCATTTT.

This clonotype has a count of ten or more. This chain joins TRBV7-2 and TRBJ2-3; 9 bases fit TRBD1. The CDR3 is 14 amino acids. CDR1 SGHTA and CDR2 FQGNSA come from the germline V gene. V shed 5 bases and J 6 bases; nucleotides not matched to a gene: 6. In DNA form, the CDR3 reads TGTGCCAGCAGCCTTGACAGGGGGAGGGATACGCAGTATTTT. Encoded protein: CASSLDRGRDTQYF. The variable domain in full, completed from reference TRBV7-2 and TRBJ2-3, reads GAGVSQSPSNKVTEKGKDVELRCDPISGHTALYWYRQSLGQGLEFLIYFQGNSAPDKSGLPSDRFSAERTGGSVSTLTIQRTQQEDSAVYLCASSLDRGRDTQYFGPGTRLTVL.

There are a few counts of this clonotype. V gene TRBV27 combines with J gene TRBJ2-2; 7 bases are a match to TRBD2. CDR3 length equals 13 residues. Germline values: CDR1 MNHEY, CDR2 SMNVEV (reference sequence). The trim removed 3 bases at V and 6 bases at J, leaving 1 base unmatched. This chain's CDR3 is CASSLGGSGELFF. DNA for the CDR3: TGTGCCAGCAGTTTGGGGGGGTCCGGGGAGCTGTTTTTT.

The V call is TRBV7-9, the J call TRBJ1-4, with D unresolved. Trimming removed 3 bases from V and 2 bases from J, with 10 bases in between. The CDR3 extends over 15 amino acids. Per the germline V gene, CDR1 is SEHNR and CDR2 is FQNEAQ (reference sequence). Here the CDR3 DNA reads TGTGCCAGCAGCTTGAGGCTTGGGACTAATGAAAAACTGTTTTTT. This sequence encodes CASSLRLGTNEKLFF.

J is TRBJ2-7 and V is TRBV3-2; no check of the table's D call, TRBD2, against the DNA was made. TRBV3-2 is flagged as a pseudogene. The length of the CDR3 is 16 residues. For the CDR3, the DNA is TGTGCCAGCAGACTTTGCGGACTAGCGGGAGCTTACGAGCAGTACTTC. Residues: CASRLCGLAGAYEQYF.

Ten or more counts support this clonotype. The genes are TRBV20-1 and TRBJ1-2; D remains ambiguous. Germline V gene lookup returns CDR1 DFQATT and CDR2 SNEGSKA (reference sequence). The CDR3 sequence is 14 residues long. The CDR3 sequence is CSANMEPKAYGYTF. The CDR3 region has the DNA TGCAGCGCCAATATGGAACCTAAAGCCTATGGCTACACCTTC.

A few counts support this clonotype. This CDR3 is CASISSRGLEGYTF. The CDR3 nucleotides read TGTGCCAGCATCTCTAGCAGGGGCCTGGAGGGCTACACCTTC. This sequence joins TRBV28 and TRBJ1-2; D is possibly TRBD1 (6 bases). The CDR3 has 14 amino acids. Trimming cost V 7 bases and J 8 bases, with 20 bases left between them. Germline V lookup: CDR1 MDHEN, CDR2 SYDVKM.

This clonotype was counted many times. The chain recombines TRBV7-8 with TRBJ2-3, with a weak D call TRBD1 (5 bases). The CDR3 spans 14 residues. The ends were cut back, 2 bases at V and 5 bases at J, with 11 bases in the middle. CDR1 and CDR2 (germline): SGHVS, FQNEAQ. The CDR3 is CASSLLLGLDTQYF. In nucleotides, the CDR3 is TGTGCCAGCAGCTTATTGTTGGGGCTAGATACGCAGTATTTT.